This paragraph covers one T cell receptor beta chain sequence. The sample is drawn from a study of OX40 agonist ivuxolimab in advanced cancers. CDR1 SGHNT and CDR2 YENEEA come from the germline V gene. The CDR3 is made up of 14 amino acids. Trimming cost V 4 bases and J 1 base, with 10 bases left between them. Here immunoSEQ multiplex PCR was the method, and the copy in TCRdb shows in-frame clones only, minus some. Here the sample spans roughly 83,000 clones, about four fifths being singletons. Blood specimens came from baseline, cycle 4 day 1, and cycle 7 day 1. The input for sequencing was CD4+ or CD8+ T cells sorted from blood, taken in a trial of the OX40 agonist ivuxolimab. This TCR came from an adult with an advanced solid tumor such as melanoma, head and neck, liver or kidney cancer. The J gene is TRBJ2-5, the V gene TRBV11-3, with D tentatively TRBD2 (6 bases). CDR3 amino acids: CASSSGVVQETQYF. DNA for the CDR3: TGTGCCAGCAGCTCGGGGGTGGTCCAAGAGACCCAGTACTTC.